Following are 27 T cell receptor beta chains from one sample sequenced in a study of blood T cell repertoires in COVID-19. Assay used: immunoSEQ multiplex PCR; TCRdb lists only in-frame clones, some missing. Among under 90,000 clones, about 80% were seen once, and the ten largest hold roughly two fifths. Sequenced input: peripheral blood. The receptors were gathered from a man older than 75 with acute or convalescent COVID-19.

The rearrangement uses TRBV5-1 and TRBJ1-2; 8 nucleotides match TRBD1. This CDR3 is 15 amino acids long. CDR1 is SGHRS, CDR2 YFSETQ, per germline. The V gene end was trimmed by 0 bases and the J gene end by 6 bases; junction bases not matched to a gene: 7. The CDR3 nucleotides are TGCGCCAGCAGCTTGGAGGACAGGGAATGGGATGGCTACACCTTC. The encoded protein is CASSLEDREWDGYTF. Supplemented by reference TRBV5-1 and TRBJ1-2, the full variable domain reads KAGVTQTPRYLIKTRGQQVTLSCSPISGHRSVSWYQQTPGQGLQFLFEYFSETQRNKGNFPGRFSGRQFSNSRSEMNVSTLELGDSALYLCASSLEDREWDGYTFGSGTRLTVV.

This clone is a singleton in its sample. The chain carries TRBV6-5 and TRBJ1-5, with TRBD1 as a possible D gene (5 bases). The CDR3 is made up of 15 amino acids. The germline gives CDR1 MNHEY, CDR2 SVGAGI. V dropped 0 bases and J dropped 5 bases, with 11 bases sitting between them. The CDR3 loop reads CASSYSSRVDQPQHF. The CDR3 DNA sequence: TGTGCCAGCAGTTACTCGAGCAGGGTCGATCAGCCCCAGCATTTT.

The V call is TRBV28, the J call TRBJ1-1, with TRBD1 identical over 9 bases. Germline CDR1 MDHEN, CDR2 SYDVKM. CDR3 length: 14 residues. The J segment lost 7 bases and the V segment lost 7 bases, leaving 10 bases of the junction unmatched. The CDR3 DNA reads as TGTGCCAGCACCAAACAGGGGGCGCTGAGTGAAGCTTTCTTT. This encodes CASTKQGALSEAFF.

This chain connects TRBV7-6 to TRBJ2-7; 7 bases map to TRBD1. This CDR3 region has 16 residues. V lost 1 base, J lost 5 bases, and 11 bases stayed unmatched. The V gene's germline CDR1 is SGHVS and CDR2 FNYEAQ. This chain's CDR3 is CASSLEATGRLDEQYF. CDR3 nucleotide sequence: TGTGCCAGCAGCTTAGAGGCGACAGGGCGTCTGGACGAGCAGTACTTC. The complete variable domain, with remaining parts taken from reference TRBV7-6 and TRBJ2-7, reads GAGVSQSPRYKVTKRGQDVALRCDPISGHVSLYWYRQALGQGPEFLTYFNYEAQQDKSGLPNDRFSAERPEGSISTLTIQRTEQRDSAMYRCASSLEATGRLDEQYFGPGTRLTVT.

The sample holds a few counts of this clone. The V call is TRBV5-1, the J call TRBJ2-2, with D possibly matching TRBD1 (6 bases). Trimming shortened V by 3 bases and J by 4 bases, and 10 bases separated the two germline ends. Looked up from germline, CDR1 is SGHRS and CDR2 is YFSETQ. The CDR3 loop spans 14 amino acids. CDR3 bases: TGCGCCAGCAGCTCCGGACAGCTCACCGGGGAGCTGTTTTTT. This codes for CASSSGQLTGELFF.

The V gene is TRBV6-5, the J gene TRBJ2-7; no firm D call. V shed 5 bases and J shed 0 bases, with 11 bases lying between them. The CDR3 is made up of 14 amino acids. Per the germline V gene, CDR1 is MNHEY and CDR2 is SVGAGI. CDR3 loop: CASSPQESSYEQYF. CDR3 bases: TGTGCCAGCAGTCCCCAGGAATCCTCCTACGAGCAGTACTTC.

J is TRBJ2-2 and V is TRBV5-1; TRBD2 matches 7 bases. The CDR3 extends over 16 amino acids. The germline gives CDR1 SGHRS, CDR2 YFSETQ. V shed 0 bases, J shed 3 bases, and the junction held 5 bases outside the gene matches. CDR3 in DNA: TGCGCCAGCAGCTTGGCCTGGCTAGCGGACACCGGGGAGCTGTTTTTT. This sequence encodes CASSLAWLADTGELFF.

The V call is TRBV7-2, the J call TRBJ1-3, with D perhaps TRBD1 (6 bases). The length of the CDR3 is 17 residues. Germline-derived CDR1 and CDR2 are SGHTA and FQGNSA. V lost 5 bases and J 4 bases, leaving 21 bases between the germline ends. CDR3 bases: TGTGCCAGCAGCCAGGCACCGAGGGGGTTCTTAGGAAACACCATATATTTT. This sequence encodes CASSQAPRGFLGNTIYF.

V usage is TRBV9 and J usage is TRBJ2-2, with 14 bases that match TRBD2. This CDR3 comprises 17 residues. Germline CDR1 is SGDLS and CDR2 is YYNGEE. Losses at the gene ends were 5 bases for V and 5 bases for J; bases not matched to a gene: 8. This chain's CDR3 is CASSSSTSGGATGELFF. The CDR3 DNA follows: TGTGCCAGCAGTTCCTCGACTAGCGGGGGGGCTACCGGGGAGCTGTTTTTT.

The rearrangement links TRBV10-3 to TRBJ2-1; D is unclear. The length of the CDR3 is 16 residues. V lost 6 bases and J 3 bases, leaving 18 bases between the germline ends. Germline V gives CDR1 ENHRY, CDR2 SYGVKD. The CDR3 protein is CAIRSTLGNSYNEQFF. DNA of the CDR3: TGTGCCATCAGAAGTACCCTCGGTAACAGCTACAATGAGCAGTTCTTC.

J is TRBJ1-1 and V is TRBV27; D gene unclear. Trimming removed 5 bases from V and 4 bases from J, with 17 bases in between. The germline V gene encodes CDR1 MNHEY and CDR2 SMNVEV (reference sequence). This CDR3 has 15 residues. The CDR3 protein is CASSPWASTATEAFF. CDR3 bases: TGTGCCAGCAGTCCGTGGGCCTCGACCGCCACTGAAGCTTTCTTT.

The chain links TRBV9 to TRBJ2-2; unclear D gene. The CDR3 runs 15 residues. V lost 0 bases, J lost 7 bases, and 13 bases lay in between. Looked up from germline, CDR1 is SGDLS and CDR2 is YYNGEE. CDR3 amino acids: CASSVGRQAGGELFF. CDR3 DNA sequence: TGTGCCAGCAGCGTAGGACGGCAGGCCGGCGGGGAGCTGTTTTTT.

With respect to this clone: Other nucleotide sequences from this sample produce the same CDR3. V usage is TRBV27 and J usage is TRBJ1-5; no clear D. The germline V gene has CDR1 MNHEY and CDR2 SMNVEV (reference sequence). Trimming stripped 9 bases from V and 2 bases from J, with 8 bases between. This CDR3 comprises 12 residues. The CDR3 DNA follows: TGTGCCAGTAAGGAGGGCAATCAGCCCCAGCATTTT. Protein: CASKEGNQPQHF.

The gene calls are TRBV11-2 and TRBJ1-1; 7 bases agree with TRBD1. The V and J ends lost 5 bases and 1 base, in that order; junction bases with no gene match: 4. The CDR3 spans 14 residues. Germline V CDR1 and CDR2: SGHAT, FQNNGV. In DNA form, the CDR3 reads TGTGCCAGCAGCCAGGGACAGTGGAACACTGAAGCTTTCTTT. This translates into CASSQGQWNTEAFF.

The V and J genes are TRBV5-1 and TRBJ2-2, with TRBD1 matching 12 bases. The V and J ends lost 4 bases and 2 bases, in that order; junction bases with no gene match: 3. Germline-derived CDR1 and CDR2 are SGHRS and YFSETQ. The CDR3 contains 16 residues. In DNA, the CDR3 is TGCGCCAGCAGCCCGGGGACAGGGGGCAACACCGGGGAGCTGTTTTTT. This sequence encodes CASSPGTGGNTGELFF.

The V and J genes are TRBV19 and TRBJ2-7, with a weak D call TRBD1 (5 bases). Per the germline V gene, CDR1 is LNHDA and CDR2 is SQIVND (reference sequence). Trimming removed 6 bases at V and 5 bases at J, with 20 bases between. The CDR3 is 15 residues long. CDR3 coding DNA: TGTGCCAGTAGCCCCAGGCGGTCAGGGTCCCACGAGCAGTACTTC. Protein product: CASSPRRSGSHEQYF.

This chain uses TRBV18 with TRBJ1-1; D ambiguous. V was trimmed by 8 bases and J by 4 bases, leaving 14 bases between them. The CDR3 sequence is 13 residues long. The V gene's germline CDR1 is KGHSH and CDR2 LQKENI. This CDR3 is CASQISSSTEAFF. DNA for the CDR3: TGTGCCAGCCAAATTTCGAGTAGCACTGAAGCTTTCTTT.

The rearrangement links TRBV5-6 to TRBJ1-5, with TRBD1 as a possible D gene (6 bases). CDR1 and CDR2 (germline): SGHDT, YYEEEE. CDR3 length equals 17 residues. V was cut by 0 bases and J by 6 bases, with 19 bases left in between. CDR3 residues: CASSLASTLRGGQPQHF. Here the CDR3 DNA reads TGTGCCAGCAGCTTGGCCTCGACGCTCAGGGGCGGTCAGCCCCAGCATTTT.

The rearrangement links TRBV16 to TRBJ1-5; 8 nucleotides line up with TRBD1. The CDR3 is 15 amino acids. With V trimmed by 4 bases and J by 2 bases, 4 bases remained unmatched. Germline CDR1 reads KGHSY; CDR2 reads FQNENV. CDR3 DNA: TGTGCCAGCAGCCTGATACAGGGGGGCAATCAGCCCCAGCATTTT. This sequence encodes CASSLIQGGNQPQHF. Complete variable domain (other parts from reference TRBV16 and TRBJ1-5): GEEVAQTPKHLVRGEGQKAKLYCAPIKGHSYVFWYQQVLKNEFKFLISFQNENVFDETGMPKERFSAKCLPNSPCSLEIQATKLEDSAVYFCASSLIQGGNQPQHFGDGTRLSIL.

The genes are TRBV15 and TRBJ1-1; D might be TRBD1 (5 bases). The CDR3 is 14 amino acids. CDR1 and CDR2 from the germline V gene are LNHNV and YYDKDF (reference sequence). With 0 bases removed from V and 5 bases from J, the gap between germline ends came to 10 bases. CDR3 nucleotide sequence: TGTGCCACCAGCAGAGATTTGGGGCAGACTGAAGCTTTCTTT. Its protein product is CATSRDLGQTEAFF.

The J gene is TRBJ2-7, the V gene TRBV6-5; 7 bases line up with TRBD1. Trimming at V came to 0 bases and at J to 2 bases, leaving 4 bases not matched to a gene. In germline, CDR1 is MNHEY, CDR2 SVGAGI. This CDR3 is built from 15 residues. CDR3: CASSYSQTGTYEQYF. In nucleotides, the CDR3 is TGTGCCAGCAGTTACTCTCAGACAGGGACCTACGAGCAGTACTTC.

The sample holds many counts of this clone. CDR3 sequence reads: CASSLSLNTEAFF. For the CDR3, the DNA is TGTGCCAGCAGCTTAAGTCTAAACACTGAAGCTTTCTTT. This chain connects TRBV7-6 to TRBJ1-1; D unresolved. Trimming pared 2 bases from V and 2 bases from J, leaving 6 bases between. The CDR3 has 13 amino acids. Germline V gene data show CDR1 as SGHVS and CDR2 as FNYEAQ.

This clone was seen only a few times. The V call is TRBV28, the J call TRBJ2-7, with 13 bases fitting TRBD2. The CDR3 is made up of 15 amino acids. Trimming took 5 bases from V and 2 from J; bases not matched to a gene: 3. Germline lookup yields CDR1 MDHEN and CDR2 SYDVKM. In DNA, the CDR3 is TGTGCCAGCAGTCGGACTAGCGGGAGTACCTACGAGCAGTACTTC. Protein product: CASSRTSGSTYEQYF.

The chain links TRBV19 to TRBJ1-4; D not resolved. The germline V gene has CDR1 LNHDA and CDR2 SQIVND (reference sequence). The V gene lost 3 bases and the J gene lost 14 bases, with 19 bases spanning the gap. The CDR3 runs to 14 residues. The CDR3 DNA reads as TGTGCCAGTAGTATCAACCGGGGTACTAATAAGCTGTTTTTT. Amino acid sequence: CASSINRGTNKLFF.

The sample holds one count of this clone. The J gene is TRBJ1-2, the V gene TRBV5-1, with a possible D match to TRBD1 (6 bases). There are 17 residues in the CDR3. V was clipped by 0 bases and J by 4 bases, with 19 bases between them. Germline assignment: CDR1 SGHRS and CDR2 YFSETQ. The CDR3 sequence: CASSLGALQGDGYGYTF. CDR3 DNA: TGCGCCAGCAGCTTGGGTGCCCTACAGGGTGACGGCTATGGCTACACCTTC. Drawing the rest from reference TRBV5-1 and TRBJ1-2, the complete variable domain is KAGVTQTPRYLIKTRGQQVTLSCSPISGHRSVSWYQQTPGQGLQFLFEYFSETQRNKGNFPGRFSGRQFSNSRSEMNVSTLELGDSALYLCASSLGALQGDGYGYTFGSGTRLTVV.

The CDR3 here is CASSISPAGELFF. For the CDR3, the DNA is TGTGCCAGCAGCATTAGCCCCGCCGGGGAGCTGTTTTTT. This chain links TRBV3-1 (or the pseudogene TRBV3-2) with TRBJ2-2; no clear D. The ends were cut back, 5 bases at V and 6 bases at J, with 10 bases in the middle. The CDR3 spans 13 residues. Per the germline V gene, CDR1 is LGHDT and CDR2 is YNNKEL (reference sequence).

This clone was counted a single time. The V gene is TRBV5-5, the J gene TRBJ2-2, with 7 positions matching TRBD1. V shed 3 bases and J 6 bases; nucleotides not matched to a gene: 5. CDR1 is SGHKS and CDR2 is YYEKEE in the germline V gene (reference sequence). The CDR3 spans 14 residues. The CDR3 coding sequence is TGTGCCAGCAGCTCGACAGGGTCTCCCGGGGAGCTGTTTTTT. The encoded protein is CASSSTGSPGELFF.